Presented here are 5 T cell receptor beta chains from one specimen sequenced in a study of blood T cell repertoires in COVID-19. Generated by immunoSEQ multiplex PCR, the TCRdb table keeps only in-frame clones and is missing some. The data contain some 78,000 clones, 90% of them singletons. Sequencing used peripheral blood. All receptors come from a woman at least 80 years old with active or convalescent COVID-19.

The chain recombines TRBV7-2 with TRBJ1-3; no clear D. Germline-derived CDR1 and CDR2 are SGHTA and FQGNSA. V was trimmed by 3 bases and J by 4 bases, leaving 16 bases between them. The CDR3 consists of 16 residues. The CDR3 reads CASSLGSQRAGNTIYF. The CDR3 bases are TGTGCCAGCAGCTTGGGTTCCCAGAGGGCCGGAAACACCATATATTTT.

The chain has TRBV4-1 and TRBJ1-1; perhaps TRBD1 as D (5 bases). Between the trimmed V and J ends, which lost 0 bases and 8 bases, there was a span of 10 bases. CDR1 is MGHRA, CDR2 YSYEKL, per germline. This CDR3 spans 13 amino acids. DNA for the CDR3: TGCGCCAGCAGCCAAGAACAGGCCCGGGAAGCTTTCTTT. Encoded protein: CASSQEQAREAFF.

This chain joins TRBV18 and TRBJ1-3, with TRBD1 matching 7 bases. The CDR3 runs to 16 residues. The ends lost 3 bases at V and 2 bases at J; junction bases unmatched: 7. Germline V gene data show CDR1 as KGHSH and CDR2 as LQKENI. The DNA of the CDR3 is TGTGCCAGCTCACCTCCTTTGACAGGGACTGGAAACACCATATATTTT. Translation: CASSPPLTGTGNTIYF.

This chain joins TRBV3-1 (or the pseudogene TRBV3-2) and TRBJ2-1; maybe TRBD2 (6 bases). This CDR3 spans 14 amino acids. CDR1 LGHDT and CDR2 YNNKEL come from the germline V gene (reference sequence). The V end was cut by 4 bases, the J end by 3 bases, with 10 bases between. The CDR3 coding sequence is TGTGCCAGCAGCCCAGCGGGTCGCTACAATGAGCAGTTCTTC. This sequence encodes CASSPAGRYNEQFF.

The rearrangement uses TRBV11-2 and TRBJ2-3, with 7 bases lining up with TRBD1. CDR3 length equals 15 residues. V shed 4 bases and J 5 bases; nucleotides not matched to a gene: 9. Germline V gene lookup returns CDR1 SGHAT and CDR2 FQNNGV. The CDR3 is CASSWVSGGLDTQYF. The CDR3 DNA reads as TGTGCCAGCAGCTGGGTCTCAGGGGGTCTAGATACGCAGTATTTT.